These T cell receptor beta chains were read from a single sample in a study of T cells after yellow fever vaccination. Via MiXCR, TCRdb re-called the 5' RACE reads, giving one row per CDR3 protein. The sample has about 260,000 distinct CDR3 sequences, roughly 3.7% seen once; the top ten hold around 19%. This specimen was PBMCs, taken 15 days after the yellow fever booster vaccination. These receptors were taken from a man aged 18-30 years who received the YFV17D yellow fever vaccine. Both conserved end residues are part of each CDR3. Each record gives: D gene, clone size, J gene, V gene, CDR3 protein, CDR3 DNA. A D gene is named only where the DNA matches it firmly. Clone size, where shown, is once, few, many, or a class for clones that have expanded.

>NA|many|TRBJ1-4|TRBV12-3/TRBV12-4
CASSFGGNEKLFF
TGTGCCAGCAGTTTTGGGGGGAATGAAAAACTGTTTTTT
>NA|many|TRBJ1-1|TRBV9
CASSPPAGRTEAFF
TGTGCCAGCAGCCCACCAGCGGGTAGAACTGAAGCTTTCTTT
>NA|NA|TRBJ2-3|TRBV6-2/TRBV6-3
CASSPRLLGSPDTQYF
TGTGCCAGCAGCCCCCGGCTCCTGGGATCCCCAGATACGCAGTATTTT
>NA|many|TRBJ2-7|TRBV4-1
CASSQGEGEQYF
TGCGCCAGCAGCCAAGGGGAAGGCGAGCAGTACTTC
>TRBD1|many|TRBJ2-5|TRBV7-9
CASSPSRGLRETQYF
TGTGCCAGCAGCCCCTCCAGGGGGCTACGAGAGACCCAGTACTTC
>NA|many|TRBJ1-1|TRBV7-6
CASSVSGGGTEAFF
TGTGCCAGCAGCGTGTCGGGGGGTGGGACTGAAGCTTTCTTT
>TRBD2|many|TRBJ2-3|TRBV20-1
CSARSSGGETSTDTQYF
TGCAGTGCTCGATCTAGCGGGGGCGAAACTAGCACAGATACGCAGTATTTT
>TRBD2|NA|TRBJ2-3|TRBV20-1
CSARVAGARLTDTQYF
TGCAGTGCTAGAGTAGCGGGGGCCCGCCTCACAGATACGCAGTATTTT
>NA|many|TRBJ1-1|TRBV5-1
CASSLAAASEAFF
TGCGCCAGCAGCTTGGCCGCAGCATCTGAAGCTTTCTTT
>NA|many|TRBJ1-1|TRBV5-1
CASSWGGNTEAFF
TGCGCCAGCAGCTGGGGGGGAAACACTGAAGCTTTCTTT
>NA|many|TRBJ2-1|TRBV20-1
CSASTGAGYNEQFF
TGCAGTGCTAGTACGGGGGCGGGCTACAATGAGCAGTTCTTC
>TRBD1|many|TRBJ2-1|TRBV20-1
CSARNSRQGQNEQFF
TGCAGTGCTAGAAACTCTCGACAGGGTCAAAATGAGCAGTTCTTC
>TRBD1|many|TRBJ1-5|TRBV25-1
CASSTTGDGNQPQHF
TGTGCCAGCAGTACCACAGGGGACGGCAATCAGCCCCAGCATTTT
>TRBD2|many|TRBJ2-2|TRBV6-1
CASRGGRTGELFF
TGTGCCAGCAGGGGAGGGAGGACCGGGGAGCTGTTTTTT
>TRBD1|many|TRBJ1-5|TRBV7-8
CASSLAHTGEGNQPQHF
TGTGCCAGCAGCTTAGCGCATACAGGGGAGGGCAATCAGCCCCAGCATTTT
>TRBD1|many|TRBJ2-7|TRBV11-2
CASSPHRGEQYF
TGTGCCAGCAGCCCCCACAGGGGCGAGCAGTACTTC
>TRBD1|many|TRBJ1-4|TRBV29-1
CSVKGQDNEKLFF
TGCAGCGTGAAGGGACAGGACAATGAAAAACTGTTTTTT
>NA|NA|TRBJ2-1|TRBV15
CATSRGRLGEQFF
TGTGCCACCAGCAGGGGCCGGCTCGGGGAGCAGTTCTTC
>NA|many|TRBJ1-2|TRBV5-1
CASSLAGDYGYTF
TGCGCCAGCAGCTTGGCCGGGGATTATGGCTACACCTTC
>NA|few|TRBJ1-1|TRBV15
CATSRDHGVLNTEAFF
TGTGCCACCAGCAGAGATCACGGGGTGTTGAACACTGAAGCTTTCTTT
>NA|many|TRBJ2-1|TRBV20-1
CSASDRRSSYNEQFF
TGCAGTGCTAGTGACCGCCGGAGCTCCTACAATGAGCAGTTCTTC
>TRBD2|many|TRBJ2-1|TRBV7-2
CASRLLAGDNNEQFF
TGTGCCAGCAGGTTGCTAGCGGGGGACAACAATGAGCAGTTCTTC
>NA|many|TRBJ2-3|TRBV9
CASSVGGLADTDTQYF
TGTGCCAGCAGCGTAGGGGGCTTGGCGGACACAGATACGCAGTATTTT
>TRBD1|many|TRBJ2-2|TRBV5-1
CASSWRGQGLANTGELFF
TGCGCCAGCAGCTGGAGGGGACAGGGGCTCGCGAACACCGGGGAGCTGTTTTTT
>TRBD2|many|TRBJ2-3|TRBV6-1
CASSLAGGHPSTDTQYF
TGTGCCAGCAGCCTAGCGGGGGGACACCCCAGCACAGATACGCAGTATTTT
>NA|NA|TRBJ1-2|TRBV20-1
CSASLGSAYGYTF
TGCAGTGCTAGCCTGGGGAGCGCCTATGGCTACACCTTC
>NA|many|TRBJ1-1|TRBV7-2
CASSFGSVNTEAFF
TGTGCCAGCAGCTTTGGGTCGGTGAACACTGAAGCTTTCTTT
>NA|many|TRBJ1-2|TRBV10-3
CAISESTRGLLDGYTF
TGTGCCATCAGTGAGTCGACCCGGGGGCTTCTGGACGGCTACACCTTC
>TRBD1|many|TRBJ1-3|TRBV5-6
CASSRPYRGGRNTIYF
TGTGCCAGCAGCCGGCCCTACAGGGGAGGTAGAAACACCATATATTTT
>TRBD1|many|TRBJ2-6|TRBV5-5
CASSFSLTGGSGANVLTF
TGTGCCAGCAGCTTTTCGTTGACAGGGGGCTCTGGGGCCAACGTCCTGACTTTC
>TRBD1|many|TRBJ1-4|TRBV7-9
CASSVGTDEKLFF
TGTGCCAGCAGCGTCGGGACAGATGAAAAACTGTTTTTT
>NA|many|TRBJ2-5|TRBV9
CASSAPSFEVWGETQYF
TGTGCCAGCAGCGCGCCTTCGTTTGAGGTCTGGGGGGAGACCCAGTACTTC
>NA|many|TRBJ1-5|TRBV18
CASSEQGYGNQPQHF
TGTGCCAGCTCAGAACAGGGTTATGGCAATCAGCCCCAGCATTTT
>NA|many|TRBJ1-5|TRBV7-6
CASSLAGPSSGNQPQHF
TGTGCCAGCAGCTTAGCGGGACCCTCGAGCGGCAATCAGCCCCAGCATTTT
>TRBD1|many|TRBJ2-6|TRBV5-1
CASSPGQGVGGANVLTF
TGCGCCAGCAGCCCAGGACAGGGGGTTGGTGGGGCCAACGTCCTGACTTTC
>TRBD1|many|TRBJ1-6|TRBV20-1
CSARGGTGDSPLHF
TGCAGTGCTAGAGGGGGGACAGGAGATTCACCCCTCCACTTT
>TRBD2|many|TRBJ2-3|TRBV20-1
CSASWTSGGPLQYF
TGCAGTGCTAGCTGGACTAGCGGGGGCCCCCTGCAGTATTTT
>TRBD1|many|TRBJ1-2|TRBV6-5
CASSMDRGHYGYTF
TGTGCCAGCAGTATGGACAGGGGCCACTATGGCTACACCTTC
>TRBD1|few|TRBJ2-1|TRBV5-1
CASSAGTANNEQFF
TGCGCCAGCAGTGCCGGGACAGCAAACAATGAGCAGTTCTTC
>TRBD1|many|TRBJ2-7|TRBV20-1
CSAKTGGTYEQYF
TGCAGTGCTAAAACAGGGGGGACCTACGAGCAGTACTTC
>TRBD1|many|TRBJ1-2|TRBV6-5
CASSYPATGDGGYTF
TGTGCCAGCAGTTACCCCGCGACAGGGGATGGGGGCTACACCTTC
>NA|many|TRBJ2-5|TRBV7-2
CASSLGAGETQYF
TGTGCCAGCAGCTTAGGGGCAGGGGAGACCCAGTACTTC
>NA|many|TRBJ1-2|TRBV20-1
CSAAPGEGYTF
TGCAGTGCCGCACCAGGGGAAGGCTACACCTTC
>TRBD1|many|TRBJ2-2|TRBV7-2
CASSPGTAHGELFF
TGTGCCAGCAGCCCAGGGACAGCCCACGGGGAGCTGTTTTTT
>TRBD1|many|TRBJ1-2|TRBV12-3/TRBV12-4
CASSKTGGQGYTF
TGTGCCAGCAGTAAGACAGGGGGCCAGGGCTACACCTTC
>TRBD1|many|TRBJ2-2|TRBV4-1
CASSHLDRAAGELFF
TGCGCCAGCAGCCACCTGGACAGGGCGGCCGGGGAGCTGTTTTTT
>TRBD2|many|TRBJ2-1|TRBV4-1
CASSQEIAGGISEQFF
TGCGCCAGCAGCCAAGAAATAGCGGGGGGAATTTCTGAGCAGTTCTTC
>NA|many|TRBJ1-1|TRBV10-3
CAIMATEAFF
TGTGCCATCATGGCCACTGAAGCTTTCTTT
>NA|NA|TRBJ2-3|TRBV7-8
CATGASWMHETSTDTQYF
TGTGCCACCGGCGCCAGTTGGATGCATGAGACAAGCACAGATACGCAGTATTTT
>TRBD2|many|TRBJ2-5|TRBV24-1
CATSVQRGAHQETQYF
TGTGCCACCAGTGTGCAGCGGGGGGCCCACCAAGAGACCCAGTACTTC
>NA|many|TRBJ1-6|TRBV21-1
CASSKIGGGDSPLHF
TGTGCCAGCAGCAAAATTGGTGGAGGGGATTCACCCCTCCACTTT
>NA|many|TRBJ2-1|TRBV3-1
CASPGGRYNEQFF
TGTGCCAGCCCCGGGGGCCGCTACAATGAGCAGTTCTTC
>NA|many|TRBJ2-5|TRBV12-3/TRBV12-4
CASSLDANGETQYF
TGTGCCAGCAGTTTAGATGCCAATGGAGAGACCCAGTACTTC
>TRBD1|many|TRBJ1-2|TRBV12-3/TRBV12-4
CASSSGTAMGYTF
TGTGCCAGCAGTTCCGGGACAGCGATGGGCTACACCTTC
>NA|many|TRBJ1-3|TRBV9
CASSVSPTTADSGNTIYF
TGTGCCAGCAGCGTATCACCGACTACCGCAGACTCTGGAAACACCATATATTTT
>NA|many|TRBJ1-2|TRBV4-3
CASSQEIGLSGYTF
TGCGCCAGCAGCCAAGAGATAGGACTCTCCGGCTACACCTTC
>NA|many|TRBJ1-2|TRBV4-1
CASSQEWQGSYGYTF
TGCGCCAGCAGCCAAGAATGGCAGGGCTCCTATGGCTACACCTTC
>TRBD2|many|TRBJ2-3|TRBV5-1
CASSFALADTDTQYF
TGCGCCAGCAGCTTTGCACTAGCGGACACAGATACGCAGTATTTT
>NA|many|TRBJ2-3|TRBV3-2
CASSHRTSGGCTDTQYF
TGTGCCAGCAGCCACCGGACTAGCGGGGGGTGCACAGATACGCAGTATTTT